This T cell receptor beta chain was sequenced in a study of T cell repertoires in cytomegalovirus infection (dated by TCRdb to the late 2010s). Context from the whole study: Donor HLA type was relevant to the analysis, as public TCR beta signatures indicated carriage of CMV infection together with the matching HLA type. Study-wide conclusions, independent of this receptor: In both this cohort and an independent cohort of 352 donors, the cumulative frequency of public TCR beta family members distinguished carriers of CMV infection plus the relevant HLA type. The ex vivo response was dominated by HLA-C-restricted CMV-specific TCR beta clonotypes, and the single most frequent clonotype in two of eight donors was supplied by these HLA-C-restricted clonotypes.

Based on the germline V gene, the CDR1 and CDR2 sequences are MNHEY and SVGEGT. V and J are truncated by 0 bases and 8 bases respectively, leaving an intervening sequence of 5 bases. From the cysteine up to the phenylalanine, the CDR3 has a length of 12 residues. The kept DNA is CDR3 alone, 36 bases in frame from the first base. This clonotype has at least ten counts. Its target antigen remains unknown. It has no much larger one-base neighbor in the sample; base qualities were not kept. The sequencing machine was an Illumina HiSeq 1500. TCRdb trimmed the raw reads at Q25, called clones with MiXCR and kept productive beta chains. Under each unique CDR3 protein, matching rows form one entry showing the most common genes and DNA. The sample yields about 490,000 distinct CDR3 sequences; 11% were counted once. About 9.4% of the sample comes from the top ten.

The chain was built from TRBV6-2 or TRBV6-3 and TRBJ2-1, with no confidently assigned D gene. This receptor was taken from a human donor in good health (CMV status not recorded). Some clones in this sample may be carry-over from other donors' samples. Sequencing was performed on PBMCs. CDR3 sequence: CASSYSGHEQFF. The nucleotide sequence is TGTGCCAGCAGTTACTCCGGCCATGAGCAGTTCTTC.